This T cell receptor (beta chain) was observed in a study of technical replicates of blood from several donors. The CDR3 length is 16 residues. Trimming cost V 5 bases and J 2 bases; bases outside gene matches: 8. Germline V gene lookup returns CDR1 LNHDA and CDR2 SQIVND (reference sequence). TCRdb's table, derived via immunoSEQ multiplex PCR, lists solely in-frame clones and lacks some. Altogether 60,000 to 90,000 clones are present, 85% to 95% being singletons, with the ten largest covering 0.35% to 0.45%. The J gene is TRBJ2-3, the V gene TRBV19, with 9 bases lining up with TRBD2. The sequencing input was T cells isolated from PBMCs. The receptor was isolated from a human donor in good health. The CDR3 region has the DNA TGTGCCAGTAGTTCTGTAGCGGGAGCGCTCACAGATACGCAGTATTTT. Its translation: CASSSVAGALTDTQYF.